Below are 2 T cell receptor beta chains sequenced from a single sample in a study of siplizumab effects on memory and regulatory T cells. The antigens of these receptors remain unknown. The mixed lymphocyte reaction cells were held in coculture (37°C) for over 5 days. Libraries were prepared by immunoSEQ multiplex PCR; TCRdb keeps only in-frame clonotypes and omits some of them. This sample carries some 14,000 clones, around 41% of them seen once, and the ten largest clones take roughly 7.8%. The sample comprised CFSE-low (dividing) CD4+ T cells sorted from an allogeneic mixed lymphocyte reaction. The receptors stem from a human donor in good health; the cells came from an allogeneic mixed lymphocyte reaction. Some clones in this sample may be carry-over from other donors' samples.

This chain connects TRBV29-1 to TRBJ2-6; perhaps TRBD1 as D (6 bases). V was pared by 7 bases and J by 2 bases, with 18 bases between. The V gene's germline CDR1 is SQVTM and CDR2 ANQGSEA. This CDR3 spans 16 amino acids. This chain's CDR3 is CSAYRDSSPGANVLTF. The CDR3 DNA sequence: TGCAGCGCTTACAGGGATTCGAGCCCTGGGGCCAACGTCCTGACTTTC. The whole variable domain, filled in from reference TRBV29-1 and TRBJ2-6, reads SAVISQKPSRDICQRGTSLTIQCQVDSQVTMMFWYRQQPGQSLTLIATANQGSEATYESGFVIDKFPISRPNLTFSTLTVSNMSPEDSSIYLCSAYRDSSPGANVLTFGAGSRLTVL.

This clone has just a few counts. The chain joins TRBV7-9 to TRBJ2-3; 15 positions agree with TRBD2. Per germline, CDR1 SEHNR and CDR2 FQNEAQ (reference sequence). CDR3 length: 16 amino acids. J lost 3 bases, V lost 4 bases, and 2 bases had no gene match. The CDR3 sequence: CASSSGLAGGTDTQYF. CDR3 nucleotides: TGTGCCAGCAGCTCTGGACTAGCGGGAGGGACAGATACGCAGTATTTT.